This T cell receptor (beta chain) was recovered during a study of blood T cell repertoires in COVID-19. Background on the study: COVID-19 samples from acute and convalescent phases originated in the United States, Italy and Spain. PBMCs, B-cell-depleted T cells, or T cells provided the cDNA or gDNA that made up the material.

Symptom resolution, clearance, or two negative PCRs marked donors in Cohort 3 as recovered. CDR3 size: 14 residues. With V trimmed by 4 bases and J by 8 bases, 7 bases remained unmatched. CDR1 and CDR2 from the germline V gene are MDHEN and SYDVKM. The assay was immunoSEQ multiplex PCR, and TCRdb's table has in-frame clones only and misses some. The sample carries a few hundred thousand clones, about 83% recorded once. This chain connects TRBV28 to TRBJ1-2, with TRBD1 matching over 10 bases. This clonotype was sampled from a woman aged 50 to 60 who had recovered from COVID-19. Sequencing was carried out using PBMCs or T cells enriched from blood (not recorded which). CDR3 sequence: CASSSGGQGGGYTF. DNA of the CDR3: TGTGCCAGCAGTTCCGGCGGACAGGGGGGCGGCTACACCTTC.